These 19 T cell receptor beta chains came from one sample sequenced in a study of shared clonotypes between healthy human individuals. Here immunoSEQ multiplex PCR was the method, and the copy in TCRdb shows in-frame clones only, minus some. This table has about 490,000 clones, about 79% appearing once. The sample consisted of PBMCs. These TCRs come from a woman aged 40 to 50 in good health. Some clones in this sample may be carry-over from other donors' samples.

To note about this clone: A read error is the likely source, as a far larger clone sits one nucleotide away. The chain couples TRBV6-5 to TRBJ1-1, with D tentatively TRBD1 (6 bases). The germline CDR1 and CDR2 sequences are MNHEY and SVGAGI. V shed 5 bases and J shed 1 base, with 8 bases lying between them. The CDR3 loop spans 13 amino acids. The CDR3 DNA follows: TGTGCCAGCAGTCTCAGGGGGAACACTGAAGCTTTCTTT. Protein sequence: CASSLRGNTEAFF.

This clone appeared a few times. CDR3 in amino acids: CSAGTGGIYEQYF. The CDR3 DNA reads TGCAGCGCTGGGACAGGGGGTATCTACGAGCAGTACTTC. The rearrangement links TRBV29-1 to TRBJ2-7; 11 positions agree with TRBD1. This CDR3 has 13 residues. Trimming took 7 bases from V and 3 from J; bases not matched to a gene: 5. From germline, CDR1 is SQVTM and CDR2 ANQGSEA.

This clone turned up a few times. The chain joins TRBV6-4 to TRBJ1-1; tentatively, D is TRBD1 (5 bases). The CDR3 is 14 residues long. The V end lost 5 bases, the J end lost 1 base, and 11 bases lay between the germline ends. The germline V gene has CDR1 MRHNA and CDR2 SNTAGT. The CDR3 sequence is CASSLTQGNTEAFF. Written as DNA, the CDR3 is TGTGCCAGCAGTCTAACTCAGGGGAACACTGAAGCTTTCTTT.

This clone has just one count. V gene TRBV18 combines with J gene TRBJ2-1; TRBD2 is a possible D gene (5 bases). V lost 2 bases and J lost 6, with 14 bases in between. Per the germline V gene, CDR1 is KGHSH and CDR2 is LQKENI. The CDR3 covers 15 residues. The CDR3 sequence is CASSPSLLVGNEQFF. CDR3 DNA sequence: TGTGCCAGCTCACCAAGTCTACTAGTAGGCAATGAGCAGTTCTTC.

Worth noting for this clone: The sample has other DNA sequences that encode this CDR3 too. The chain links TRBV7-9 to TRBJ2-1; TRBD2 aligns across 10 bases. The V gene's germline CDR1 is SEHNR and CDR2 FQNEAQ (reference sequence). The ends lost 5 bases at V and 0 bases at J; junction bases unmatched: 1. This CDR3 has 15 amino acids. Here the CDR3 reads CASSPSGSSYNEQFF. The CDR3 nucleotides are TGTGCCAGCAGCCCTAGCGGGAGCTCCTACAATGAGCAGTTCTTC.

V and J are TRBV11-1 and TRBJ2-7; 12 bases map to TRBD2. Losses at the gene ends were 0 bases for V and 5 bases for J; bases not matched to a gene: 8. Germline CDR1 reads SGHAT; CDR2 reads FQDESV (reference sequence). The CDR3 consists of 17 residues. CDR3 residues: CASSLAILAGGPNEQYF. In nucleotides, the CDR3 is TGTGCCAGCAGCTTAGCCATTCTAGCGGGAGGGCCCAACGAGCAGTACTTC.

The chain combines TRBV7-3 with TRBJ2-1, with D perhaps given as TRBD1 or TRBD2 (5 bases each). V lost 2 bases and J 0 bases, leaving 8 bases between the germline ends. The CDR3 runs 15 residues. Germline lookup yields CDR1 SGHTA and CDR2 FQGTGA. In DNA form, the CDR3 reads TGTGCCAGCAGCTTAGGGACCAGCTCCTACAATGAGCAGTTCTTC. As protein: CASSLGTSSYNEQFF. Full variable domain (outside the CDR3, taken from reference TRBV7-3 and TRBJ2-1): GAGVSQTPSNKVTEKGKYVELRCDPISGHTALYWYRQSLGQGPEFLIYFQGTGAADDSGLPNDRFFAVRPEGSVSTLKIQRTERGDSAVYLCASSLGTSSYNEQFFGPGTRLTVL.

The rearrangement uses TRBV7-8 and TRBJ2-7; TRBD2 aligns across 8 bases. This CDR3 is built from 14 residues. The junction had 3 bases not matched to a gene; V was cut back by 3 bases and J by 2 bases. The germline CDR1 and CDR2 sequences are SGHVS and FQNEAQ. The CDR3 spells CASSLAGGTYEQYF. The CDR3 DNA reads TGTGCCAGCAGCTTGGCGGGAGGCACCTACGAGCAGTACTTC.

Concerning this clone: The identical CDR3 is also encoded by other nucleotide sequences in the sample. This sequence joins TRBV10-3 and TRBJ2-1; D is ambiguous. Germline CDR1 reads ENHRY; CDR2 reads SYGVKD. Between the trimmed V and J ends, which lost 3 bases and 3 bases, there was a span of 3 bases. The CDR3 totals 12 residues. CDR3 in amino acids: CAISESYNEQFF. CDR3 sequence (DNA): TGTGCCATCAGTGAAAGCTACAATGAGCAGTTCTTC.

The genes are TRBV7-2 and TRBJ2-1, with D unclear. Trimming pared 10 bases from V and 5 bases from J, leaving 15 bases between. The length of the CDR3 is 13 residues. Germline CDR1 and CDR2: SGHTA and FQGNSA. The CDR3 DNA reads as TGTGCCACTTCGGGCGCACCTAACAATGAGCAGTTCTTC. Its protein product is CATSGAPNNEQFF.

The chain combines TRBV4-3 with TRBJ2-3; D gene ambiguous. The V end lost 0 bases, the J end lost 5 bases, and 6 bases lay between the germline ends. Germline assignment: CDR1 LGHNA and CDR2 YSLEER. The CDR3 has 13 amino acids. Here the CDR3 reads CASSQELGDTQYF. CDR3 DNA sequence: TGCGCCAGCAGCCAAGAGCTCGGAGATACGCAGTATTTT.

This clone was observed a single time. V gene TRBV6-1 combines with J gene TRBJ1-1; no firm D call. Deletions cut 6 bases from V and 12 bases from J, with 26 bases between. The germline V gene encodes CDR1 MNHNS and CDR2 SASEGT. This CDR3 contains 15 residues. The CDR3 nucleotides read TGTGCCAGCAGCGCCTCTTTTACGAGGTTCCGCGAGCCTTTCTTT. Protein product: CASSASFTRFREPFF.

Details on this clone: The sample holds other DNA sequences that translate to the same CDR3. The chain links TRBV7-9 to TRBJ1-2, with a weak D call TRBD1 (5 bases). Trimming left V 1 base short and J 8 bases short, with 14 bases between. Germline assignment: CDR1 SEHNR and CDR2 FQNEAQ (reference sequence). The length of the CDR3 is 14 residues. The CDR3 DNA reads as TGTGCCAGCAGCTTAGGGCAGGGAATGGGCGGCTACACCTTC. As protein: CASSLGQGMGGYTF.

The rearrangement uses TRBV5-4 and TRBJ2-7, with D possibly TRBD2 on 6 matching bases. This CDR3 spans 15 amino acids. V was shortened by 1 base and J by 6 bases, with 17 bases between the two germline ends. Germline lookup yields CDR1 SGHNT and CDR2 YYREEE (reference sequence). The CDR3 spells CASSLNSLLEGEQYF. The DNA of the CDR3 is TGTGCCAGCAGCTTGAATAGTCTTTTGGAGGGCGAGCAGTACTTC.

This clone was picked up many times. This sequence joins TRBV29-1 and TRBJ1-1; D unresolved. Germline V gene sequence: CDR1 SQVTM, CDR2 ANQGSEA. The CDR3 loop spans 15 amino acids. CDR3 residues: CSFAVVNRAGTEAFF. CDR3 bases: TGCAGTTTCGCCGTCGTGAATAGGGCGGGGACTGAAGCTTTCTTT.

This chain connects TRBV11-3 to TRBJ2-7, with TRBD2 as a possible D gene (5 bases). The CDR3 has 13 amino acids. V lost 2 bases to trimming and J lost 7 bases, with 12 bases between them. Germline CDR1 and CDR2: SGHNT and YENEEA. The CDR3 sequence: CASSLQDSSEQYF. The CDR3 DNA is TGTGCCAGCAGCTTACAGGACTCGTCTGAGCAGTACTTC. Looking up the rest from reference TRBV11-3 and TRBJ2-7 gives the full variable domain: EAGVVQSPRYKIIEKKQPVAFWCNPISGHNTLYWYLQNLGQGPELLIRYENEEAVDDSQLPKDRFSAERLKGVDSTLKIQPAELGDSAVYLCASSLQDSSEQYFGPGTRLTVT.

Comments on this clone: A far larger clone is only one base removed, so a read error is likely. The chain has TRBV30 and TRBJ1-1; no clear D gene. CDR1 GTSNPN and CDR2 SVGIG come from the germline V gene (reference sequence). The CDR3 sequence is 13 residues long. V was trimmed by 5 bases and J by 0 bases, leaving 10 bases between them. CDR3 residues: CAWEGSMNTEAFF. CDR3 sequence (DNA): TGTGCCTGGGAGGGAAGCATGAACACTGAAGCTTTCTTT.

The genes are TRBV29-1 and TRBJ1-1; D not resolved. Per the germline V gene, CDR1 is SQVTM and CDR2 is ANQGSEA. This CDR3 is built from 13 residues. Trimming removed 6 bases at V and 1 base at J, with 12 bases between. The CDR3 reads CSVVDRANTEAFF. CDR3 DNA sequence: TGCAGCGTCGTTGACCGGGCGAACACTGAAGCTTTCTTT.

The chain couples TRBV4-1 to TRBJ1-4; a weak D match, TRBD1 (6 bases). Trimming removed 3 bases from V and 6 bases from J, with 14 bases in between. Germline V lookup: CDR1 MGHRA, CDR2 YSYEKL. The CDR3 covers 15 residues. The CDR3 DNA reads as TGCGCCAGCAGCCATCTTGGGCAGGGGCATGAAAAACTGTTTTTT. Translated: CASSHLGQGHEKLFF.